These 10 T cell receptor beta chains share one sample of origin, sequenced in a study of CD8 T cells in Susac syndrome. After extraction with the RNeasy kit, roughly 0.45 to 1 ug of the RNA was reverse transcribed using random hexamers. TCRdb redid the calling of the immunoSEQ multiplex PCR reads with MiXCR, one entry per CDR3 protein. The table lists 180,000 or so distinct CDR3 sequences, 85% to 95% of them singletons. Material: CD4+ T cells from PBMCs. The receptor source for this set is a human donor with Susac syndrome.

The chain links TRBV7-9 to TRBJ2-7; D remains ambiguous. The CDR3 consists of 14 residues. Per germline, CDR1 SEHNR and CDR2 FQNEAQ (reference sequence). Trimming left V 4 bases short and J 0 bases short, with 10 bases between. The CDR3 sequence is CASSYDTYSYEQYF. The CDR3, as DNA: TGTGCCAGCAGCTACGACACTTACTCCTACGAGCAGTACTTC.

This chain connects TRBV7-3 to TRBJ1-6; TRBD1 matches 10 bases. The germline V gene has CDR1 SGHTA and CDR2 FQGTGA. The CDR3 has 13 residues. Unmatched junction bases numbered 3, after V lost 5 bases and J lost 11 bases. The DNA of the CDR3 is TGTGCCAGCAGCCAGGACAGGGGGACACCCCTCCACTTT. This gives the protein CASSQDRGTPLHF.

This clonotype was seen just once. This chain uses TRBV4-2 with TRBJ2-1, with TRBD1 matching over 8 bases. The CDR3 has 17 amino acids. After removal of 3 bases from V and 6 bases from J, the junction contained 13 bases not matched to a gene. CDR1 and CDR2 from the germline V gene are LGHNA and YNFKEQ. The CDR3 reads CASSQGMPGTGANEQFF. CDR3 nucleotides: TGTGCCAGCAGCCAGGGGATGCCGGGGACAGGTGCCAATGAGCAGTTCTTC.

The rearrangement joins TRBV7-2 to TRBJ2-1, with TRBD1 matching over 9 bases. The CDR3 is 17 residues long. Germline V lookup: CDR1 SGHTA, CDR2 FQGNSA. With V trimmed by 2 bases and J by 3 bases, 8 bases remained unmatched. The CDR3 DNA reads as TGTGCCAGCAGCTTAAACAGGGGGCTCCCCCGCTACAATGAGCAGTTCTTC. Its translation: CASSLNRGLPRYNEQFF. Together with reference TRBV7-2 and TRBJ2-1, the CDR3 gives the full variable domain: GAGVSQSPSNKVTEKGKDVELRCDPISGHTALYWYRQSLGQGLEFLIYFQGNSAPDKSGLPSDRFSAERTGGSVSTLTIQRTQQEDSAVYLCASSLNRGLPRYNEQFFGPGTRLTVL.

The rearrangement links TRBV28 to TRBJ2-7, with D uncertain. The CDR3 covers 13 residues. Looked up from germline, CDR1 is MDHEN and CDR2 is SYDVKM. V lost 6 bases and J lost 2, with 11 bases in between. The CDR3 DNA reads TGTGCCAGCAGGAGGAGTCTGACCTACGAGCAGTACTTC. Residues: CASRRSLTYEQYF.

The chain carries TRBV7-2 and TRBJ2-3; TRBD2 matches at 11 bases. This CDR3 spans 16 amino acids. After removal of 7 bases from V and 4 bases from J, the junction contained 10 bases not matched to a gene. The germline gives CDR1 SGHTA, CDR2 FQGNSA. The CDR3 region is CASTWTSGLGADTQYF. In DNA form, the CDR3 reads TGTGCCAGCACCTGGACTAGCGGGTTGGGTGCAGATACGCAGTATTTT.

V gene TRBV21-1 combines with J gene TRBJ2-3; the table's D call TRBD1 went unverified against the DNA. TRBV21-1 is tagged as a pseudogene. The CDR3 runs to 17 residues. The CDR3 here is CASSKGPQATSTDTQYF. CDR3 nucleotides: TGTGCCAGCAGCAAGGGGCCGCAGGCTACTAGCACAGATACGCAGTATTTT.

The J gene is TRBJ1-2, the V gene TRBV4-2; D is undetermined. Trimming pared 0 bases from V and 3 bases from J, leaving 5 bases between. CDR1 and CDR2 from the germline V gene are LGHNA and YNFKEQ. The CDR3 extends over 13 amino acids. In DNA, the CDR3 is TGTGCCAGCAGCCAAGATCTGGACTATGGCTACACCTTC. It yields the protein CASSQDLDYGYTF.

The J gene is TRBJ2-7, the V gene TRBV18, with TRBD1 identical over 8 bases. V gave up 5 bases and J gave up 1 base; unmatched junction bases: 4. From germline, CDR1 is KGHSH and CDR2 LQKENI. The CDR3 runs 14 residues. CDR3 DNA: TGTGCCAGCTCATCCGGGACAGGATCCTACGAGCAGTACTTC. Protein product: CASSSGTGSYEQYF.

The CDR3 reads CASSLEGFRTEAFF. Written as DNA, the CDR3 is TGTGCCAGCAGCTTAGAGGGGTTTCGCACTGAAGCTTTCTTT. This chain connects TRBV7-8 to TRBJ1-1; the D gene is possibly TRBD1 (5 bases). V lost 1 base to trimming and J lost 4 bases, with 10 bases between them. The germline gives CDR1 SGHVS, CDR2 FQNEAQ. This CDR3 is built from 14 residues.